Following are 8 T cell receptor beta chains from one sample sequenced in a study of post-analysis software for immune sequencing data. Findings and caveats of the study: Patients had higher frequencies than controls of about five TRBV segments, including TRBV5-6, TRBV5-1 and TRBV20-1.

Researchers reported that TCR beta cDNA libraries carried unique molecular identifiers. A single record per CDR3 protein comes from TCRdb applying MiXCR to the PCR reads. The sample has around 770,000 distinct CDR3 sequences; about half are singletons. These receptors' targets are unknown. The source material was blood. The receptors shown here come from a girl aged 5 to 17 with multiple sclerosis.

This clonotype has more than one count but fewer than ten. The CDR3 sequence is CASMPTPTSSTDTQYF. In nucleotides, the CDR3 is TGTGCCAGCATGCCCACTCCGACTAGCAGCACAGATACGCAGTATTTT. This rearrangement joins TRBV27 to TRBJ2-3, with 7 bases lining up with TRBD2. The CDR3 runs 16 residues. The J segment lost 0 bases and the V segment lost 7 bases, leaving 10 bases of the junction unmatched. Germline values: CDR1 MNHEY, CDR2 SMNVEV (reference sequence).

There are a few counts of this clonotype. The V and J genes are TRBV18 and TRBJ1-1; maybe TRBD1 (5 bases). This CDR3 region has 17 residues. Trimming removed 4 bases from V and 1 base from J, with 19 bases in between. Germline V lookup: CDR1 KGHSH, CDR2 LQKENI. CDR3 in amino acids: CASSRVPGTATNTEAFF. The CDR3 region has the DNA TGTGCCAGCTCACGGGTCCCCGGGACCGCCACGAACACTGAAGCTTTCTTT.

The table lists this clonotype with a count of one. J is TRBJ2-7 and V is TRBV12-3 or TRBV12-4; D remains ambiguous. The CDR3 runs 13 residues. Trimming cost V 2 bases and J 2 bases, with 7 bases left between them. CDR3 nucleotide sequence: TGTGCCAGCAGTTTAATGGGCGCCTACGAGCAGTACTTC. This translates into CASSLMGAYEQYF.

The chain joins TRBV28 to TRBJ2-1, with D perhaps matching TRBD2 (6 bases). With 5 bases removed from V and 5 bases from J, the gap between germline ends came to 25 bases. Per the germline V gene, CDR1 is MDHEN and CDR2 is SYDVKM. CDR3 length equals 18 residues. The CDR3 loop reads CASSPFTTTRWVNNEQFF. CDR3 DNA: TGTGCCAGCAGTCCCTTCACTACGACTAGATGGGTAAACAATGAGCAGTTCTTC.

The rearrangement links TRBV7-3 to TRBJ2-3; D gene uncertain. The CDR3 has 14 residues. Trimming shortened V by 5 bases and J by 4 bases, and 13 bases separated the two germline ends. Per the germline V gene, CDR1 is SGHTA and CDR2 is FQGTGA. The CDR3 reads CASSQGPPPDTQYF. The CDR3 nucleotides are TGTGCCAGCAGCCAAGGCCCCCCTCCAGATACGCAGTATTTT.

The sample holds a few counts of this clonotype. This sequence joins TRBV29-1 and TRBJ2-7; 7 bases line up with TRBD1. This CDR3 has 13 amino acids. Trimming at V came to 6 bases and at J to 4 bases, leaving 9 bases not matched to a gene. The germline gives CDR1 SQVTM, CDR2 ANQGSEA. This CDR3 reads CSVTGTEYYEQYF. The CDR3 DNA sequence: TGCAGCGTGACCGGGACAGAGTATTACGAGCAGTACTTC.

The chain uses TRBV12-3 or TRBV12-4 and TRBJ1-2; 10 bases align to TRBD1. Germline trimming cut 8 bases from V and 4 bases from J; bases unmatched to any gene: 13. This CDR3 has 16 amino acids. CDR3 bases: TGTGCCAGCTCCAGCACAGCGGGACAGGGGATCTATGGCTACACCTTC. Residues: CASSSTAGQGIYGYTF.

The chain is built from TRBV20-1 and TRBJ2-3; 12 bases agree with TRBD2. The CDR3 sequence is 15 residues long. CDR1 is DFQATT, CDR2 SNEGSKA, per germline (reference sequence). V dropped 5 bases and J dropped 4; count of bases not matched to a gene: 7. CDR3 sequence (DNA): TGCAGTGCTGGGAGACTAGCGGGAGTAGCAGATACGCAGTATTTT. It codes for CSAGRLAGVADTQYF.